The following is a T cell receptor (beta chain) sequence with its context. This CDR3 has 15 residues. Germline values: CDR1 SGHRS, CDR2 YFSETQ. J was trimmed by 6 bases and V by 0 bases; bases with no gene match: 5. These data come from a study of blood T cell repertoires in COVID-19. Study-level background: Acute and convalescent COVID-19 specimens originated in the United States, Italy and Spain. PBMCs, B-cell-depleted T cells, or T cells were the source of the cDNA or gDNA that made up the material.

Methods used by the authors: Estimates of nucleated cell counts were drawn from the amplification of reference gene primers. Measured with immunoSEQ multiplex PCR; TCRdb has only the in-frame clones, and not every one. V and J calls and clone size are those listed in that table; D and trimming were worked out from the DNA. Of approximately 500,000 clones in the sample, roughly 91% were seen once. This receptor was taken from a woman aged 45-65 years with COVID-19, enrolled during active disease. The specimen was peripheral blood. The chain combines TRBV5-1 with TRBJ2-7; 11 nucleotides match TRBD1. The CDR3 protein is CASSLAGQGASEQYF. The CDR3 nucleotides are TGCGCCAGCAGCTTGGCAGGACAGGGGGCGAGCGAGCAGTACTTC.